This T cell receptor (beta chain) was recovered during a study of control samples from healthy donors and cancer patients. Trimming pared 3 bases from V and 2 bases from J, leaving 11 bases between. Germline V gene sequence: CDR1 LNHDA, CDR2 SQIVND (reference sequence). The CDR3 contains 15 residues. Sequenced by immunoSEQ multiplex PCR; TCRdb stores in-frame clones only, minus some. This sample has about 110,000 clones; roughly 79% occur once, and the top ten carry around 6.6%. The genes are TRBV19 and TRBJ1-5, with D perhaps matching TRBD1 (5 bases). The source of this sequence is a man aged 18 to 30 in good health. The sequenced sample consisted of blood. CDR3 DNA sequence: TGTGCCAGTAGTATCCTGGGCAGGGGCAATCAGCCCCAGCATTTT. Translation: CASSILGRGNQPQHF.